The 14 T cell receptor beta chains given below trace back to one sample, sequenced in a study of T-cell reconstitution after alpha-beta-depleted transplantation in children. Preparation of the TCRbeta library was carried out with unique molecular identifiers. TCRdb re-called the PCR reads through MiXCR, storing one row per CDR3 protein. Among 500,000 to 650,000 distinct CDR3 sequences listed, approximately 12% were seen once. The sample was PBMCs, mostly from graft donor cells, taken 360 days after TCRalphabeta/CD19-depleted stem cell transplant. Receptors were obtained from a male patient younger than 18 who had a stem cell transplant for acute myeloid leukemia, so the T cells may come from the graft donor.

The chain joins TRBV20-1 to TRBJ2-7; 11 bases agree with TRBD1. The germline gives CDR1 DFQATT, CDR2 SNEGSKA (reference sequence). Trimming cost V 5 bases and J 0 bases; bases outside gene matches: 9. The CDR3 consists of 16 residues. The CDR3 sequence is CSADNRDRGYSYEQYF. The CDR3 nucleotides read TGCAGTGCTGATAACAGGGACAGGGGGTACTCCTACGAGCAGTACTTC.

The gene calls are TRBV18 and TRBJ2-5; TRBD2 agrees at 8 bases. The CDR3 extends over 16 amino acids. Looked up from germline, CDR1 is KGHSH and CDR2 is LQKENI. Trimming removed 3 bases from V and 1 base from J; junction bases left unmatched: 7. The CDR3 coding sequence is TGTGCCAGCTCACCGTTTTCGGGGACTAGCCAAGAGACCCAGTACTTC. The encoded protein is CASSPFSGTSQETQYF. Drawing the rest from reference TRBV18 and TRBJ2-5, the complete variable domain is NAGVMQNPRHLVRRRGQEARLRCSPMKGHSHVYWYRQLPEEGLKFMVYLQKENIIDESGMPKERFSAEFPKEGPSILRIQQVVRGDSAAYFCASSPFSGTSQETQYFGPGTRLLVL.

In its sample, this clonotype was seen many times. The chain combines TRBV3-1 with TRBJ2-7; 10 bases are shared with TRBD2. Trimming cost V 1 base and J 1 base; bases outside gene matches: 1. CDR1 and CDR2 (germline): LGHDT, YNNKEL (reference sequence). This CDR3 has 15 amino acids. The CDR3 reads CASSQGTSGSYEQYF. The CDR3 DNA reads TGTGCCAGCAGCCAAGGGACTAGCGGATCCTACGAGCAGTACTTC.

This clonotype was seen only a few times. The rearrangement uses TRBV29-1 and TRBJ2-1; tentative D call: TRBD2 (6 bases). This CDR3 contains 15 residues. The V gene lost 7 bases and the J gene lost 2 bases, with 18 bases spanning the gap. Looked up from germline, CDR1 is SQVTM and CDR2 is ANQGSEA. DNA for the CDR3: TGCAGCGCTACCTTGGGGGGAGGCCCCTACAATGAGCAGTTCTTC. Translated: CSATLGGGPYNEQFF.

V usage is TRBV7-2 and J usage is TRBJ2-1; D gene uncertain. V was clipped by 2 bases and J by 0 bases, with 11 bases between them. The CDR3 extends over 16 amino acids. Germline V gives CDR1 SGHTA, CDR2 FQGNSA. CDR3 sequence reads: CASSLPIPSSYNEQFF. Written as DNA, the CDR3 is TGTGCCAGCAGCTTACCTATCCCAAGCTCCTACAATGAGCAGTTCTTC. The full variable domain, rest sourced from reference TRBV7-2 and TRBJ2-1, is GAGVSQSPSNKVTEKGKDVELRCDPISGHTALYWYRQSLGQGLEFLIYFQGNSAPDKSGLPSDRFSAERTGGSVSTLTIQRTQQEDSAVYLCASSLPIPSSYNEQFFGPGTRLTVL.

The V and J genes are TRBV30 and TRBJ2-7; 8 positions agree with TRBD2. The CDR3 is 14 residues long. The ends lost 0 bases at V and 9 bases at J; junction bases unmatched: 10. Germline values: CDR1 GTSNPN, CDR2 SVGIG (reference sequence). CDR3 protein: CAWSVGREVEVQYF. DNA of the CDR3: TGTGCCTGGAGTGTCGGGCGGGAGGTCGAAGTGCAGTACTTC.

This clonotype was counted ten times or more. The rearrangement joins TRBV18 to TRBJ2-1; D is ambiguous. There are 16 residues in the CDR3. V lost 1 base and J lost 0, with 10 bases in between. CDR1 is KGHSH, CDR2 LQKENI, per germline. CDR3: CASSPQDTNSYNEQFF. Here the CDR3 DNA reads TGTGCCAGCTCACCACAAGACACCAACTCCTACAATGAGCAGTTCTTC. Complete variable domain (other parts from reference TRBV18 and TRBJ2-1): NAGVMQNPRHLVRRRGQEARLRCSPMKGHSHVYWYRQLPEEGLKFMVYLQKENIIDESGMPKERFSAEFPKEGPSILRIQQVVRGDSAAYFCASSPQDTNSYNEQFFGPGTRLTVL.

V gene TRBV5-6 combines with J gene TRBJ2-1; D unresolved. Trimming pared 4 bases from V and 2 bases from J, leaving 16 bases between. The CDR3 extends over 16 amino acids. CDR1 is SGHDT, CDR2 YYEEEE, per germline. In nucleotides, the CDR3 is TGTGCCAGCAGCCCAGGCGGCTGGCAACCCTACAATGAGCAGTTCTTC. Protein: CASSPGGWQPYNEQFF.

In DNA form, the CDR3 reads TGTGCCAGCAGTTACTTTCCCCTAAGCTCCTATAATTCACCCCTCCACTTT. This gives the protein CASSYFPLSSYNSPLHF. J is TRBJ1-6 and V is TRBV12-3 or TRBV12-4; D not resolved. Deletions cut 4 bases from V and 0 bases from J, with 13 bases between. The CDR3 consists of 17 residues.

The table lists this clonotype with many counts. The chain carries TRBV6-1 and TRBJ1-1; no firm D call. Per germline, CDR1 MNHNS and CDR2 SASEGT. V gave up 5 bases and J gave up 1 base, with 8 bases separating them. The CDR3 length is 13 residues. In DNA form, the CDR3 reads TGTGCCAGCAGTATGACGGAGAACACTGAAGCTTTCTTT. It yields the protein CASSMTENTEAFF.

The rearrangement links TRBV29-1 to TRBJ2-7; 14 nucleotides align to TRBD2. Germline CDR1 is SQVTM and CDR2 is ANQGSEA. Trimming took 4 bases from V and 7 from J; bases not matched to a gene: 6. CDR3 length equals 14 residues. The CDR3 here is CSVGPGLAGVEQYF. DNA for the CDR3: TGCAGCGTTGGGCCGGGACTAGCGGGAGTAGAGCAGTACTTC.

V and J are TRBV5-1 and TRBJ2-3, with D unresolved. V was pared by 4 bases and J by 7 bases, with 13 bases between. Germline V gene data show CDR1 as SGHRS and CDR2 as YFSETQ. The CDR3 spans 13 residues. For the CDR3, the DNA is TGCGCCAGCAGCCATACCACCGCGAATACGCAGTATTTT. It translates to CASSHTTANTQYF.

This chain joins TRBV7-2 and TRBJ2-4; TRBD1 or TRBD2 may be the D gene (6 bases each). Germline loops: CDR1 SGHTA, CDR2 FQGNSA. V shed 2 bases and J shed 6 bases, with 14 bases lying between them. The CDR3 covers 15 residues. The CDR3 sequence: CASSLMWGARNIQYF. CDR3 sequence (DNA): TGTGCCAGCAGCTTAATGTGGGGGGCAAGAAACATTCAGTACTTC.

The chain recombines TRBV7-3 with TRBJ2-2; no definite D call. The CDR3 consists of 16 residues. V was clipped by 5 bases and J by 1 base, with 14 bases between them. The germline V gene has CDR1 SGHTA and CDR2 FQGTGA. This chain's CDR3 is CASSMGHLVNTGELFF. The CDR3, as DNA: TGTGCCAGCAGCATGGGCCACCTGGTGAACACCGGGGAGCTGTTTTTT.